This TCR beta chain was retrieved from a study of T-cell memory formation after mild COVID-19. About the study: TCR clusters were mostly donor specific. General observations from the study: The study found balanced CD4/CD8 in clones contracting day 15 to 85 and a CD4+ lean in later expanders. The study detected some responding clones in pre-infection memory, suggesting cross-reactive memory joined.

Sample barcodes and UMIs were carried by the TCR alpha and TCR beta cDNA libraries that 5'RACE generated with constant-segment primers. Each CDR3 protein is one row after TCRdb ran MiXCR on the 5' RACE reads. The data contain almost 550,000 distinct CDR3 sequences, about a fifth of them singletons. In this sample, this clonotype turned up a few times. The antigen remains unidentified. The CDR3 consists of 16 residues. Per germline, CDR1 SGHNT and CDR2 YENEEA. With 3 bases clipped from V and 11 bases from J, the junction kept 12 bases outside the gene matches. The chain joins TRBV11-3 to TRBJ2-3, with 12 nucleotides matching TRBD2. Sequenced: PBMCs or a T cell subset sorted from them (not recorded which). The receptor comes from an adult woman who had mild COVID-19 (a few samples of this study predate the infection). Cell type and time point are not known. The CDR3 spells CASSFYGLAGRGGQYF. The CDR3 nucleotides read TGTGCCAGCAGCTTTTACGGACTAGCGGGACGGGGGGGGCAGTATTTT.